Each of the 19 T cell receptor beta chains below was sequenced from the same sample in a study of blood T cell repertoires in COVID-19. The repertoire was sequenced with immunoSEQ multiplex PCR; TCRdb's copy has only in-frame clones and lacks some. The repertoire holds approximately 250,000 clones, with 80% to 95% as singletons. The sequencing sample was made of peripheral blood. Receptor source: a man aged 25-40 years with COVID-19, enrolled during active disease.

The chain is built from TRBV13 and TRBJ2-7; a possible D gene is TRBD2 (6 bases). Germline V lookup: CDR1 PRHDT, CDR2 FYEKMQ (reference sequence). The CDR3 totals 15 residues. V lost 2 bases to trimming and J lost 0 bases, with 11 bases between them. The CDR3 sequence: CASSLSGGSSYEQYF. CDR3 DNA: TGTGCCAGCAGCTTATCCGGGGGAAGCTCCTACGAGCAGTACTTC.

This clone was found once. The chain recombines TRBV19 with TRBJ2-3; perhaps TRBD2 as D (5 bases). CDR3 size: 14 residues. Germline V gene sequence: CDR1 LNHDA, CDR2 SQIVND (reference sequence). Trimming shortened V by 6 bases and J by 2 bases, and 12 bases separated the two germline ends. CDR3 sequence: CASRGLATTDTQYF. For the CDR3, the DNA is TGTGCCAGTAGAGGACTCGCAACCACAGATACGCAGTATTTT.

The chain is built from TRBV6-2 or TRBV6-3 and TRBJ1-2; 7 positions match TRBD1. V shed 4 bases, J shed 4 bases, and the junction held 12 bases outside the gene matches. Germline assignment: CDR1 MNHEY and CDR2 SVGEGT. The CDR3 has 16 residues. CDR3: CASSSSPTGPTYGYTF. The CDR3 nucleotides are TGTGCCAGCAGTTCCAGCCCGACAGGGCCCACCTATGGCTACACCTTC.

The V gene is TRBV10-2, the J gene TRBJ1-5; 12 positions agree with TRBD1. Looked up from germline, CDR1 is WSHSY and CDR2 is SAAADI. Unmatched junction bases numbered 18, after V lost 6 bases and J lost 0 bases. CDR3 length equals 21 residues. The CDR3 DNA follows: TGCGCCAGCAGCCCGGGACAGGGGGCAGGGTTGGACGTTTATAGCAATCAGCCCCAGCATTTT. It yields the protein CASSPGQGAGLDVYSNQPQHF.

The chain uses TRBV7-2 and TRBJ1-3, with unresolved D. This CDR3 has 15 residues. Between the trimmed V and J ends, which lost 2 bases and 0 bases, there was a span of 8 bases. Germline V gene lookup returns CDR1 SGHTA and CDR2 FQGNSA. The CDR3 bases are TGTGCCAGCAGCTTATACCGCTACTCTGGAAACACCATATATTTT. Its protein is CASSLYRYSGNTIYF.

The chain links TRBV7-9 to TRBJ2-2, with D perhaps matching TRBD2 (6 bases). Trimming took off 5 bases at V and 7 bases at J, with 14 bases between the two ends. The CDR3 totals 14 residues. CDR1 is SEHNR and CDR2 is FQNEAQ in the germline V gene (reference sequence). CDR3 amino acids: CASSAAGRSGELFF. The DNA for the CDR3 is TGTGCCAGCAGCGCAGCAGGGAGGAGCGGGGAGCTGTTTTTT.

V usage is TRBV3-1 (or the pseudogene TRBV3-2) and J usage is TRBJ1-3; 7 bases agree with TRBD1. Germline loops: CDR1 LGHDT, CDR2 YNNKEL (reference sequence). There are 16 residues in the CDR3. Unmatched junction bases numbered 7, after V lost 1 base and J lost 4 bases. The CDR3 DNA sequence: TGTGCCAGCAGCCAAGGTCTGACAGGGAACGGAAACACCATATATTTT. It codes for CASSQGLTGNGNTIYF.

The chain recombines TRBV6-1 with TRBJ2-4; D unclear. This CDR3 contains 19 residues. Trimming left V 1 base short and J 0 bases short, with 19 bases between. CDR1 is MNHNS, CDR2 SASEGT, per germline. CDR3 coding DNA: TGTGCCAGCAGTGAAGACGTCTACTCCGATTTCTTAGCCAAAAACATTCAGTACTTC. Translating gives CASSEDVYSDFLAKNIQYF.

CDR3 residues: CASSLGTGDYGYTF. The CDR3 bases are TGTGCCAGCAGCTTAGGGACCGGGGATTATGGCTACACCTTC. This chain uses TRBV11-2 with TRBJ1-2; D not resolved. V was shortened by 1 base and J by 5 bases, with 11 bases between the two germline ends. Germline V lookup: CDR1 SGHAT, CDR2 FQNNGV. The CDR3 is made up of 14 amino acids.

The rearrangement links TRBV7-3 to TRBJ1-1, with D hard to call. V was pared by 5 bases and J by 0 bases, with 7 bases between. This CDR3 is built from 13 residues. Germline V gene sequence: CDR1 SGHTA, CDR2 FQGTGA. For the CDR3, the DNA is TGTGCCAGCAGCCAATTCCTGAACACTGAAGCTTTCTTT. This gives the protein CASSQFLNTEAFF.

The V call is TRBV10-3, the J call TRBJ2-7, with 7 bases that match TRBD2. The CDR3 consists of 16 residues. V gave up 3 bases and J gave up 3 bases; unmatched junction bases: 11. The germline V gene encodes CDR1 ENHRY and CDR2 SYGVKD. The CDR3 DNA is TGTGCCATCAGTGACCCTGGGGCCGGCGGGAGCTACGAGCAGTACTTC. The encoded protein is CAISDPGAGGSYEQYF.

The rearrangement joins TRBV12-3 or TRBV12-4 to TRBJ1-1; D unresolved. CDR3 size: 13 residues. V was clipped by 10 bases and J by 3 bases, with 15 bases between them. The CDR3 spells CATMLMRDTEAFF. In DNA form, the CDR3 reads TGTGCCACTATGCTGATGCGGGACACTGAAGCTTTCTTT.

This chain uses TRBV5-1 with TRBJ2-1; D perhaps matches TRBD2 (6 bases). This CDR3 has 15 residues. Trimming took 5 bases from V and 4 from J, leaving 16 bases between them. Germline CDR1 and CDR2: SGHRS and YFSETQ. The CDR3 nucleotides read TGCGCCAGCAGTAAGGGACTCGGCGGATACAATGAGCAGTTCTTC. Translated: CASSKGLGGYNEQFF.

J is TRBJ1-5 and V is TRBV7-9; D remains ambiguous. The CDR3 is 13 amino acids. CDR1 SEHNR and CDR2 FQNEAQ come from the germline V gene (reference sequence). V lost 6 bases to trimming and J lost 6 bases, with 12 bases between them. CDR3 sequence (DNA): TGTGCCAGCAGTCATAACGGTGTTCAGCCCCAGCATTTT. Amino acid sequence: CASSHNGVQPQHF.

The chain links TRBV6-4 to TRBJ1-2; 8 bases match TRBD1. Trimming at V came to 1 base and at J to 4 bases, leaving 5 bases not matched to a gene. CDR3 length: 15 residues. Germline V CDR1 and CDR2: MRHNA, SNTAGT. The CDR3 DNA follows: TGTGCCAGCAGTGACTTCCCAGGGGGCCCCTATGGCTACACCTTC. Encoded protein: CASSDFPGGPYGYTF.

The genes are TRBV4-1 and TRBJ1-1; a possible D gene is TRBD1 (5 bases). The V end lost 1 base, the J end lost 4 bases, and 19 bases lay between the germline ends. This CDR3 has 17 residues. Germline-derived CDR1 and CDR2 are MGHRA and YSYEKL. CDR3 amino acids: CASSQVAGFGLGTEAFF. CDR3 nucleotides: TGCGCCAGCAGCCAAGTGGCAGGGTTTGGTTTGGGCACTGAAGCTTTCTTT.

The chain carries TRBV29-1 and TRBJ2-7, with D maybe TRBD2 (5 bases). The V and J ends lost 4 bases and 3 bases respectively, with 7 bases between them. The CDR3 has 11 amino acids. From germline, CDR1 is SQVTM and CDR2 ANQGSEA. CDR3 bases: TGCAGCGTTGTTCGGGGCTACGAGCAGTACTTC. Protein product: CSVVRGYEQYF.

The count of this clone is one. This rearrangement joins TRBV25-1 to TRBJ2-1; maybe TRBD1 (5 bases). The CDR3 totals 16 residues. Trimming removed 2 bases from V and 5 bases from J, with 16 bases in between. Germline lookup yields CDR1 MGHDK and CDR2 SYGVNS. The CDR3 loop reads CASSELGQGENNEQFF. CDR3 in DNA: TGTGCCAGCAGTGAACTCGGCCAGGGTGAAAACAATGAGCAGTTCTTC.

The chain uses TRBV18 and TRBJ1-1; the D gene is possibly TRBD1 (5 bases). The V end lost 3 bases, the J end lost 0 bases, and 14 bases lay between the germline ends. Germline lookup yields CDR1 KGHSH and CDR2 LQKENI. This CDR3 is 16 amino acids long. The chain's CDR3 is CASSPTQDSLNTEAFF. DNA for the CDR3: TGTGCCAGCTCACCGACACAAGACAGTCTGAACACTGAAGCTTTCTTT.